This passage covers 14 T cell receptor beta chains from one sample sequenced in a study of T-cell reconstitution after alpha-beta-depleted transplantation in children (TCRdb year 2016). The sample's treatment or condition label, decoded: allogeneic hematopoietic cell transplantation with graft depleted of TCRalphabeta T cells and CD19 B cells. The method behind the library was PCR. Sequenced on an Illumina HiSeq 2500. TCR library preparation used molecular barcoding, with unique molecular identifiers applied to normalize quantification of the TCRbeta repertoire. Clones were called with MiXCR by TCRdb after fastp trimmed the public reads at Q25, and only in-frame beta chains were retained. Identical CDR3 protein sequences are pooled into one entry, listed with their most common genes and DNA. The sample contains 450,000 to 700,000 distinct CDR3 sequences, roughly 30% of them found a single time. 36% of the sample is taken by the ten largest.

This specimen consisted of PBMCs, obtained before TCRalphabeta/CD19-depleted stem cell transplant. Receptors originate from a boy in the first two years of life with Wiskott-Aldrich syndrome, due to receive a stem cell transplant.

This rearrangement joins TRBV28 to TRBJ2-3; D uncertain. V was trimmed by 6 bases and J by 8 bases, leaving 12 bases between them. CDR1 and CDR2 from the germline V gene are MDHEN and SYDVKM. The CDR3 sequence is 12 residues long. The CDR3 region has the DNA TGTGCCAGCAGGTCAGGCGGTGGTACGCAGTATTTT. Amino acid sequence: CASRSGGGTQYF.

The chain carries TRBV10-3 and TRBJ2-3; 10 bases map to TRBD2. The CDR3 loop spans 15 amino acids. Trimming at V came to 5 bases and at J to 0 bases, leaving 2 bases not matched to a gene. Germline V lookup: CDR1 ENHRY, CDR2 SYGVKD. For the CDR3, the DNA is TGTGCCATCAGTAGGACTAGCGGCAGCACAGATACGCAGTATTTT. It encodes CAISRTSGSTDTQYF.

This clonotype was recorded at least ten times. This sequence joins TRBV3-1 and TRBJ1-3, with TRBD1 matching over 9 bases. J gave up 3 bases and V 0 bases, and 6 bases lay outside the gene matches. This CDR3 spans 17 amino acids. Germline CDR1 and CDR2: LGHDT and YNNKEL (reference sequence). CDR3 bases: TGTGCCAGCAGCCAAGATATTCCGGACAGGGGTGGAAACACCATATATTTT. This gives the protein CASSQDIPDRGGNTIYF.

The rearrangement joins TRBV5-1 to TRBJ2-2; 7 bases fit TRBD2. The CDR3 sequence is 14 residues long. J lost 6 bases, V lost 3 bases, and 5 bases had no gene match. CDR1 is SGHRS, CDR2 YFSETQ, per germline. The CDR3: CASSSSGAPGELFF. The CDR3 DNA is TGCGCCAGCAGCTCTAGCGGAGCCCCCGGGGAGCTGTTTTTT.

This clonotype was seen a few times. J is TRBJ2-3 and V is TRBV18; 9 bases fit TRBD2. The CDR3 has 15 residues. Trimming took 3 bases from V and 5 from J; bases not matched to a gene: 6. CDR1 KGHSH and CDR2 LQKENI come from the germline V gene. CDR3 protein: CASSPAGGPGDTQYF. CDR3 DNA: TGTGCCAGCTCACCGGCGGGAGGGCCGGGAGATACGCAGTATTTT.

This clonotype turned up a few times. The chain recombines TRBV7-3 with TRBJ2-5; D is unclear. V was trimmed by 6 bases and J by 2 bases, leaving 25 bases between them. The CDR3 loop spans 18 amino acids. Germline-derived CDR1 and CDR2 are SGHTA and FQGTGA. DNA for the CDR3: TGTGCCAGCAGGCCTTGCCTAACCTTAGGGTTGAGTCAAGAGACCCAGTACTTC. Its protein product is CASRPCLTLGLSQETQYF.

The J gene is TRBJ1-1, the V gene TRBV14, with D maybe TRBD1 (6 bases). Trimming pared 4 bases from V and 5 bases from J, leaving 17 bases between. The CDR3 has 15 amino acids. Per the germline V gene, CDR1 is SGHDN and CDR2 is FVKESK. Written as DNA, the CDR3 is TGTGCCAGCAGCCTAGGTCGGGGGCGCGGTACTGAAGCTTTCTTT. It encodes CASSLGRGRGTEAFF.

The chain has TRBV12-3 or TRBV12-4 and TRBJ2-1; no firm D call. Deletions cut 6 bases from V and 5 bases from J, with 14 bases between. This CDR3 is 14 amino acids long. The CDR3 protein is CASRPPRADNEQFF. Written as DNA, the CDR3 is TGTGCCAGCAGGCCCCCTCGGGCAGACAATGAGCAGTTCTTC.

The sample holds a few counts of this clonotype. This chain uses TRBV29-1 with TRBJ2-2; the match to TRBD1 covers 9 bases. The CDR3 runs to 14 residues. V trimming: 5 bases; J trimming: 7 bases; junction bases outside the gene matches: 8. Germline values: CDR1 SQVTM, CDR2 ANQGSEA. The CDR3 bases are TGCAGCGTTCTGGACAGGGGTTTAGGCGGGGAGCTGTTTTTT. Translated: CSVLDRGLGGELFF.

The rearrangement joins TRBV5-5 to TRBJ1-1; tentative D call: TRBD1 (5 bases). Deletions cut 2 bases from V and 6 bases from J, with 20 bases between. There are 16 residues in the CDR3. The V gene's germline CDR1 is SGHKS and CDR2 YYEKEE (reference sequence). CDR3 DNA sequence: TGTGCCAGCAGCTTTCTCCCGCTTCTCCCGGGGGCTGAAGCTTTCTTT. Translating it yields CASSFLPLLPGAEAFF.

The table lists this clonotype with a few counts. The gene calls are TRBV2 and TRBJ2-2, with 11 bases matching TRBD2. The ends lost 3 bases at V and 4 bases at J; junction bases unmatched: 4. The length of the CDR3 is 16 residues. Germline V lookup: CDR1 SNHLY, CDR2 FYNNEI. CDR3 loop: CASSDLGLAGTGELFF. The CDR3, as DNA: TGTGCCAGCAGTGATCTCGGACTAGCGGGCACCGGGGAGCTGTTTTTT.

This chain links TRBV19 with TRBJ2-7; TRBD1 aligns across 8 bases. Trimming removed 6 bases from V and 3 bases from J; junction bases left unmatched: 7. The CDR3 totals 14 residues. Looked up from germline, CDR1 is LNHDA and CDR2 is SQIVND (reference sequence). CDR3 bases: TGTGCCAGTAGCATCAGGGGGCGGAACTACGAGCAGTACTTC. As protein: CASSIRGRNYEQYF.

V usage is TRBV27 and J usage is TRBJ1-6; D is uncertain. The V end was cut by 2 bases, the J end by 7 bases, with 9 bases between. Germline loops: CDR1 MNHEY, CDR2 SMNVEV (reference sequence). This CDR3 is built from 14 residues. The CDR3 region has the DNA TGTGCCAGCAGTTTACCGACGGACAATTCACCCCTCCACTTT. Encoded protein: CASSLPTDNSPLHF.

This chain uses TRBV12-3 or TRBV12-4 with TRBJ2-1; D is possibly TRBD2 (6 bases). Trimming removed 6 bases from V and 6 bases from J, with 12 bases in between. The CDR3 runs 13 residues. CDR3: CASSPLEGNEQFF. CDR3 DNA sequence: TGTGCCAGCAGCCCCCTGGAGGGCAATGAGCAGTTCTTC.